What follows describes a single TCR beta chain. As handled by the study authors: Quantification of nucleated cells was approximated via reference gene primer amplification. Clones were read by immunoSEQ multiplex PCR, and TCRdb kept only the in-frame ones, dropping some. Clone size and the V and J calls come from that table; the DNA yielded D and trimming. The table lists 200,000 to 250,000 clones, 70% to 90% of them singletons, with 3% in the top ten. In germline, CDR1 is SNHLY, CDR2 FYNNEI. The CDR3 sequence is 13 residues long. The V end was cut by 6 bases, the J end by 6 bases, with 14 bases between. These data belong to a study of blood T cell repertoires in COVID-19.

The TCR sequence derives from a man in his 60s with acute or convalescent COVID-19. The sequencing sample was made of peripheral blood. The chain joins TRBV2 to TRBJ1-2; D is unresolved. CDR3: CASRELWFNGYTF. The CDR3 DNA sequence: TGTGCCAGCAGGGAGCTGTGGTTCAATGGCTACACCTTC.